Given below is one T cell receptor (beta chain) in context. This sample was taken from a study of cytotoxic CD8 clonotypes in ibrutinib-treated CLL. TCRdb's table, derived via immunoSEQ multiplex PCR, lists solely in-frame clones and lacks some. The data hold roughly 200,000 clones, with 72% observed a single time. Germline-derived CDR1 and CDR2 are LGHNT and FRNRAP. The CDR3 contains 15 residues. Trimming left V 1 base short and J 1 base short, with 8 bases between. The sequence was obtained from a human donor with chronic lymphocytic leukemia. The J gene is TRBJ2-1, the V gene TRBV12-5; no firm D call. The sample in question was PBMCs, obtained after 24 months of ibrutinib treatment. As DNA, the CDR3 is TGTGCTAGTGGTTTGGCCGGTTTGTCCTACAATGAGCAGTTCTTC. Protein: CASGLAGLSYNEQFF.